The 25 T cell receptor beta chains reported below all come from one sample, sequenced in a study of beta chain features in type 1 diabetes. These TCRs are of unknown antigen specificity. What was sequenced were expressed TCRB transcripts, since all of the isolated RNA had been reverse transcribed. Using immunoSEQ multiplex PCR, the repertoire was profiled, and TCRdb retains in-frame clones only, with some absent. The sample holds approximately 270,000 clones, 13% to 15% seen once. Study observations and caveats: Shorter TCRB CDR3s, moderately but significantly so, were found in Type 1 diabetes patients in all four CD4+ subsets.

The specimen sequenced was naive CD4+ T cells from blood. The receptors derive from a man younger than 45 with type 1 diabetes.

V is TRBV5-1 and J is TRBJ2-3; 12 positions match TRBD2. Trimming at V came to 4 bases and at J to 5 bases, leaving 2 bases not matched to a gene. The CDR3 runs to 14 residues. The germline gives CDR1 SGHRS, CDR2 YFSETQ. CDR3 sequence reads: CASSPGLAGDTQYF. CDR3 nucleotides: TGCGCCAGCAGCCCGGGACTAGCGGGAGATACGCAGTATTTT.

This clone was recorded a few times. Distinct nucleotide sequences in the sample also encode this CDR3. The chain joins TRBV2 to TRBJ1-1, with 8 bases fitting TRBD1. In germline, CDR1 is SNHLY, CDR2 FYNNEI. The CDR3 is 13 residues long. Unmatched junction bases numbered 1, after V lost 6 bases and J lost 1 base. The CDR3: CASRDRENTEAFF. In DNA, the CDR3 is TGTGCCAGCAGGGACAGGGAGAACACTGAAGCTTTCTTT.

This clone has a handful of counts. This chain uses TRBV11-2 with TRBJ1-5; TRBD1 might be the D (6 bases). The CDR3 sequence is 12 residues long. The germline V gene has CDR1 SGHAT and CDR2 FQNNGV. V gave up 4 bases and J gave up 11 bases, with 12 bases separating them. The CDR3 DNA reads as TGTGCCAGCAGCTCGACAGGAGGATCCCAGCATTTT. Its translation is CASSSTGGSQHF.

A few counts support this clone. The chain joins TRBV5-1 to TRBJ2-7, with a tentative D call TRBD1 (7 bases). The CDR3 contains 15 residues. V dropped 0 bases and J dropped 6 bases, with 16 bases sitting between them. CDR1 is SGHRS, CDR2 YFSETQ, per germline. CDR3: CASSLEEGAPFEQYF. For the CDR3, the DNA is TGCGCCAGCAGCTTGGAGGAGGGGGCACCGTTCGAGCAGTACTTC.

V gene TRBV19 combines with J gene TRBJ1-5, with D possibly matching TRBD1 (6 bases). Trimming pared 3 bases from V and 5 bases from J, leaving 17 bases between. Germline V CDR1 and CDR2: LNHDA, SQIVND (reference sequence). The CDR3 runs to 16 residues. CDR3 loop: CASSMRDNRSYQPQHF. CDR3 DNA: TGTGCCAGTAGTATGAGGGACAACCGATCTTATCAGCCCCAGCATTTT. Full variable domain (outside the CDR3, taken from reference TRBV19 and TRBJ1-5): DGGITQSPKYLFRKEGQNVTLSCEQNLNHDAMYWYRQDPGQGLRLIYYSQIVNDFQKGDIAEGYSVSREKKESFPLTVTSAQKNPTAFYLCASSMRDNRSYQPQHFGDGTRLSIL.

The chain carries TRBV11-1 and TRBJ1-1; TRBD1 aligns across 7 bases. The J segment lost 0 bases and the V segment lost 8 bases, leaving 9 bases of the junction unmatched. This CDR3 region has 15 residues. Per the germline V gene, CDR1 is SGHAT and CDR2 is FQDESV (reference sequence). DNA of the CDR3: TGTGCCAGCGGAGGGACAGACAGTGTGAACACTGAAGCTTTCTTT. It specifies CASGGTDSVNTEAFF.

The rearrangement uses TRBV29-1 and TRBJ2-1, with D possibly being TRBD2 (6 bases). The germline gives CDR1 SQVTM, CDR2 ANQGSEA. V dropped 2 bases and J dropped 4 bases, with 12 bases sitting between them. The CDR3 totals 14 residues. The CDR3: CSVEPGRRYNEQFF. The DNA for the CDR3 is TGCAGCGTTGAACCAGGGAGGAGGTACAATGAGCAGTTCTTC.

There are a few counts of this clone. This chain joins TRBV7-2 and TRBJ1-2; 7 bases are a match to TRBD1. The trim removed 6 bases at V and 2 bases at J, leaving 6 bases unmatched. The CDR3 extends over 14 amino acids. The V gene's germline CDR1 is SGHTA and CDR2 FQGNSA. CDR3: CASRQQTGNYGYTF. The CDR3 DNA sequence: TGTGCCAGCAGGCAACAGACAGGGAACTATGGCTACACCTTC.

The CDR3 DNA reads TGTGCCAGCAGCCACAGCGGCCCAAGCGGCTACACCTTC. Amino acid sequence: CASSHSGPSGYTF. This chain uses TRBV11-2 with TRBJ1-2; D gene ambiguous. Trimming removed 5 bases at V and 8 bases at J, with 15 bases between. Germline lookup yields CDR1 SGHAT and CDR2 FQNNGV. The CDR3 is 13 amino acids. The full variable domain, rest sourced from reference TRBV11-2 and TRBJ1-2, is EAGVAQSPRYKIIEKRQSVAFWCNPISGHATLYWYQQILGQGPKLLIQFQNNGVVDDSQLPKDRFSAERLKGVDSTLKIQPAKLEDSAVYLCASSHSGPSGYTFGSGTRLTVV.

The V and J genes are TRBV30 and TRBJ2-7, with TRBD1 identical over 10 bases. The V gene end was trimmed by 3 bases and the J gene end by 4 bases; junction bases not matched to a gene: 6. Looked up from germline, CDR1 is GTSNPN and CDR2 is SVGIG (reference sequence). The CDR3 sequence is 14 residues long. CDR3 sequence reads: CAWRAGQGFYEQYF. The CDR3, as DNA: TGTGCCTGGAGGGCGGGACAGGGGTTTTACGAGCAGTACTTC.

This clone was seen a handful of times. The V gene is TRBV28, the J gene TRBJ2-7; TRBD2 is a possible D gene (7 bases). Trimming cost V 2 bases and J 1 base, with 15 bases left between them. The CDR3 is 16 residues long. Germline V CDR1 and CDR2: MDHEN, SYDVKM. The CDR3 bases are TGTGCCAGCAGTTTAGCCGGGGGGCGAACATCCTACGAGCAGTACTTC. Translated: CASSLAGGRTSYEQYF.

This clone was detected a few times. This chain links TRBV19 with TRBJ1-2; D is unresolved. This CDR3 comprises 15 residues. Trimming cost V 5 bases and J 8 bases, with 21 bases left between them. Germline lookup yields CDR1 LNHDA and CDR2 SQIVND (reference sequence). CDR3 coding DNA: TGTGCCAGTAGTCTCCCCTGGAAGGCAGCTAGCGGCTACACCTTC. It codes for CASSLPWKAASGYTF.

The genes are TRBV5-4 and TRBJ2-1; 8 bases fit TRBD1. With V trimmed by 0 bases and J by 15 bases, 5 bases remained unmatched. The CDR3 is 12 residues long. Germline V gene lookup returns CDR1 SGHNT and CDR2 YYREEE (reference sequence). DNA for the CDR3: TGTGCCAGCAGCTTGGACCGGGACAGGCCGTTCTTC. Its protein product is CASSLDRDRPFF. The full variable domain, rest sourced from reference TRBV5-4 and TRBJ2-1, is ETGVTQSPTHLIKTRGQQVTLRCSSQSGHNTVSWYQQALGQGPQFIFQYYREEENGRGNFPPRFSGLQFPNYSSELNVNALELDDSALYLCASSLDRDRPFFGPGTRLTVL.

V usage is TRBV4-2 and J usage is TRBJ2-5, with 14 bases fitting TRBD2. The germline V gene has CDR1 LGHNA and CDR2 YNFKEQ. V shed 4 bases, J shed 4 bases, and the junction held 8 bases outside the gene matches. This CDR3 region has 17 residues. CDR3 protein: CASSRGLAGAGGETQYF. DNA for the CDR3: TGTGCCAGCAGCCGGGGACTAGCGGGAGCTGGGGGAGAGACCCAGTACTTC.

In this sample, this clone turned up a few times. The chain combines TRBV4-3 with TRBJ2-2; 12 bases line up with TRBD2. The germline gives CDR1 LGHNA, CDR2 YSLEER. V lost 7 bases and J lost 2; bases outside the gene matches: 5. The CDR3 totals 16 residues. The CDR3 protein is CASTLLAGGNTGELFF. CDR3 DNA: TGCGCCAGCACACTACTAGCGGGAGGCAACACCGGGGAGCTGTTTTTT.

The CDR3 DNA follows: TGTGCCAGCAGCTCGTTCGACAGGGATGAAGCTTTCTTT. Translation gives CASSSFDRDEAFF. The genes are TRBV5-4 and TRBJ1-1; 7 nucleotides agree with TRBD1. Germline-derived CDR1 and CDR2 are SGHNT and YYREEE (reference sequence). J gave up 7 bases and V 3 bases, and 6 bases lay outside the gene matches. The CDR3 has 13 residues.

The chain links TRBV7-3 to TRBJ1-1; TRBD1 matches at 9 bases. From germline, CDR1 is SGHTA and CDR2 FQGTGA. The J segment lost 0 bases and the V segment lost 5 bases, leaving 10 bases of the junction unmatched. CDR3 length equals 17 residues. In DNA form, the CDR3 reads TGTGCCAGCAGCGCGACAGGGGGATTAAACATGAACACTGAAGCTTTCTTT. It yields the protein CASSATGGLNMNTEAFF.

This clone was seen a few times. The rearrangement joins TRBV30 to TRBJ2-1; a possible D gene is TRBD2 (5 bases). V was cut by 0 bases and J by 8 bases, with 17 bases left in between. Germline V gene data show CDR1 as GTSNPN and CDR2 as SVGIG (reference sequence). The CDR3 is 15 amino acids. In nucleotides, the CDR3 is TGTGCCTGGAGTGTACCACGTACTAGATTCGATGAGCAGTTCTTC. Translation: CAWSVPRTRFDEQFF. The full variable domain, with the rest looked up from reference TRBV30 and TRBJ2-1, is SQTIHQWPATLVQPVGSPLSLECTVEGTSNPNLYWYRQAAGRGLQLLFYSVGIGQISSEVPQNLSASRPQDRQFILSSKKLLLSDSGFYLCAWSVPRTRFDEQFFGPGTRLTVL.

This rearrangement joins TRBV29-1 to TRBJ1-3, with 9 bases aligning to TRBD1. The CDR3 length is 19 residues. V lost 4 bases, J lost 1 base, and 17 bases stayed unmatched. Germline assignment: CDR1 SQVTM and CDR2 ANQGSEA. Here the CDR3 reads CSVAPSGSGTGRSGNTIYF. As DNA, the CDR3 is TGCAGCGTTGCTCCATCAGGGTCCGGGACAGGGCGTTCTGGAAACACCATATATTTT.

The chain couples TRBV5-1 to TRBJ2-7; 7 nucleotides agree with TRBD1. Germline V gives CDR1 SGHRS, CDR2 YFSETQ. The CDR3 spans 15 residues. Trimming took 4 bases from V and 0 from J; bases not matched to a gene: 7. CDR3 nucleotide sequence: TGCGCCAGCAGCCTAGGACAGGACAGCTCCTACGAGCAGTACTTC. This translates into CASSLGQDSSYEQYF. Looking up the rest from reference TRBV5-1 and TRBJ2-7 gives the full variable domain: KAGVTQTPRYLIKTRGQQVTLSCSPISGHRSVSWYQQTPGQGLQFLFEYFSETQRNKGNFPGRFSGRQFSNSRSEMNVSTLELGDSALYLCASSLGQDSSYEQYFGPGTRLTVT.

The table lists this clone with a few counts. This chain links TRBV7-9 with TRBJ2-1; 12 bases match TRBD2. V dropped 3 bases and J dropped 8; count of bases not matched to a gene: 8. This CDR3 has 16 residues. The germline V gene has CDR1 SEHNR and CDR2 FQNEAQ (reference sequence). The CDR3 is CASSFVTSGSLDEQFF. Here the CDR3 DNA reads TGTGCCAGCAGCTTCGTGACTAGCGGGAGTTTGGATGAGCAGTTCTTC.

The sample holds a few counts of this clone. CDR3 protein: CASSFLSSYNEQFF. CDR3 sequence (DNA): TGTGCCAGCAGCTTCTTGAGCTCCTACAATGAGCAGTTCTTC. The chain carries TRBV5-6 and TRBJ2-1, with no clear D. Germline values: CDR1 SGHDT, CDR2 YYEEEE. V lost 2 bases and J 0 bases, leaving 6 bases between the germline ends. The CDR3 totals 14 residues.

The J gene is TRBJ2-7, the V gene TRBV4-1; the match to TRBD2 covers 7 bases. Germline CDR1 MGHRA, CDR2 YSYEKL. Unmatched junction bases numbered 3, after V lost 4 bases and J lost 0 bases. CDR3 length: 14 residues. The CDR3 region has the DNA TGCGCCAGCAGCCTAGCTAGCGGCTCCTACGAGCAGTACTTC. It translates to CASSLASGSYEQYF.

This clone was picked up a small number of times. The gene calls are TRBV7-2 and TRBJ2-3; TRBD2 aligns across 11 bases. The CDR3 loop spans 14 amino acids. Losses at the gene ends were 5 bases for V and 5 bases for J; bases not matched to a gene: 3. Germline V gene sequence: CDR1 SGHTA, CDR2 FQGNSA. DNA for the CDR3: TGTGCCAGCAGCACGGGGACTAGCGGAGATACGCAGTATTTT. Translating it yields CASSTGTSGDTQYF.

This clone was seen more than once but under ten times. The chain carries TRBV2 and TRBJ2-7; 10 nucleotides match TRBD2. The CDR3 has 15 amino acids. Per germline, CDR1 SNHLY and CDR2 FYNNEI. Unmatched junction bases numbered 13, after V lost 9 bases and J lost 5 bases. The CDR3 DNA follows: TGTGCCAGTACCTCGATGGGGACTAGCGACAACGAGCAGTACTTC. Amino acids: CASTSMGTSDNEQYF.